The 6 T cell receptor beta chains below come from one sample, sequenced in a study of cytomegalovirus exposure and HLA in healthy donors. Assay used: immunoSEQ multiplex PCR; TCRdb lists only in-frame clones, some missing. This table holds more than 150,000 clones, more than 80% found once. Sequenced input: PBMCs. These receptors all stem from a man aged 18 to 29 in good health and CMV-seropositive.

The chain couples TRBV28 to TRBJ1-2; a weak D match, TRBD1 (5 bases). This CDR3 has 13 residues. Germline CDR1 reads MDHEN; CDR2 reads SYDVKM. The V end lost 5 bases, the J end lost 4 bases, and 11 bases lay between the germline ends. The CDR3 here is CASSPDSTYGYTF. In DNA form, the CDR3 reads TGTGCCAGCAGTCCTGACAGTACCTATGGCTACACCTTC.

The V call is TRBV7-2, the J call TRBJ2-5; 7 bases map to TRBD1. The length of the CDR3 is 14 residues. Germline V gene lookup returns CDR1 SGHTA and CDR2 FQGNSA. Trimming took 3 bases from V and 3 from J; bases not matched to a gene: 4. This chain's CDR3 is CASSLAGTEETQYF. The CDR3 DNA reads as TGTGCCAGCAGCTTGGCCGGGACAGAAGAGACCCAGTACTTC.

This rearrangement joins TRBV7-9 to TRBJ1-2, with 8 bases matching TRBD1. The ends lost 6 bases at V and 5 bases at J; junction bases unmatched: 14. CDR1 and CDR2 from the germline V gene are SEHNR and FQNEAQ (reference sequence). This CDR3 spans 16 amino acids. For the CDR3, the DNA is TGTGCCAGCAGGCAAGACAGGGGCGGACTCCAATATGGCTACACCTTC. Translation gives CASRQDRGGLQYGYTF.

The V call is TRBV27, the J call TRBJ2-3, with 8 bases identical to TRBD2. With V trimmed by 5 bases and J by 3 bases, 7 bases remained unmatched. The germline gives CDR1 MNHEY, CDR2 SMNVEV (reference sequence). CDR3 size: 15 residues. CDR3 amino acids: CASSHRGLATDTQYF. CDR3 bases: TGTGCCAGCAGTCACCGCGGACTAGCTACAGATACGCAGTATTTT.

The rearrangement uses TRBV6-1 and TRBJ1-5; D possibly corresponds to TRBD1 (5 bases). This CDR3 is 15 amino acids long. Germline values: CDR1 MNHNS, CDR2 SASEGT. Trimming removed 7 bases at V and 2 bases at J, with 15 bases between. The CDR3 nucleotides are TGTGCCAGCACCCTAGTAGGCAGGGGCAATCAGCCCCAGCATTTT. This encodes CASTLVGRGNQPQHF.

This clone has more than one count but fewer than ten. This chain uses TRBV18 with TRBJ2-2, with a possible D match to TRBD1 (5 bases). Between the trimmed V and J ends, which lost 1 base and 1 base, there was a span of 10 bases. CDR3 size: 16 residues. In germline, CDR1 is KGHSH, CDR2 LQKENI. The chain's CDR3 is CASSPQGRQNTGELFF. The DNA of the CDR3 is TGTGCCAGCTCACCACAGGGGCGACAGAACACCGGGGAGCTGTTTTTT.